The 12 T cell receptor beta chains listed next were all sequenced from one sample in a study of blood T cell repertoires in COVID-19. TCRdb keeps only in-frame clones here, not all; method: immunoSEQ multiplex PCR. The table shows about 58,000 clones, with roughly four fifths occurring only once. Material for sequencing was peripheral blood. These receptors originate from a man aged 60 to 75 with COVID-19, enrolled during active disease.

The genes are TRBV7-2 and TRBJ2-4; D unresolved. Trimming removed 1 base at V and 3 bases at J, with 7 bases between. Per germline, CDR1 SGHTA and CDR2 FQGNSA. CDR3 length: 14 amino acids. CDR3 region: CASSLDTFKNIQYF. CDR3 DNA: TGTGCCAGCAGCTTAGACACCTTCAAAAACATTCAGTACTTC. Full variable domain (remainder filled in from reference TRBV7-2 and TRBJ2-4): GAGVSQSPSNKVTEKGKDVELRCDPISGHTALYWYRQSLGQGLEFLIYFQGNSAPDKSGLPSDRFSAERTGGSVSTLTIQRTQQEDSAVYLCASSLDTFKNIQYFGAGTRLSVL.

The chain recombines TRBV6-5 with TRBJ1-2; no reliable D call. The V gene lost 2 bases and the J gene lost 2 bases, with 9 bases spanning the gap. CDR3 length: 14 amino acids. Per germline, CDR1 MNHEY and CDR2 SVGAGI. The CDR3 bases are TGTGCCAGCAGTTACCGCAGACTGAACTATGGCTACACCTTC. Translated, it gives CASSYRRLNYGYTF.

CDR3: CASSQSQGNTEAFF. The CDR3 DNA sequence: TGTGCCAGCAGCCAGTCACAGGGGAACACTGAAGCTTTCTTT. The rearrangement links TRBV5-5 to TRBJ1-1; D is possibly TRBD1 (6 bases). The germline V and J ends were trimmed by 4 bases and 1 base, with 11 bases remaining between them. Germline CDR1 and CDR2: SGHKS and YYEKEE (reference sequence). The CDR3 runs 14 residues.

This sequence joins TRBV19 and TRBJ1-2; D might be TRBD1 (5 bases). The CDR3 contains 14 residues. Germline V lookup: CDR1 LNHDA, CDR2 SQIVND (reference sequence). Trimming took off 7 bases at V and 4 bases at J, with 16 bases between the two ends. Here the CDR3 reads CASIGAPTLYGYTF. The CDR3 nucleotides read TGTGCCAGTATAGGGGCTCCTACCCTCTATGGCTACACCTTC.

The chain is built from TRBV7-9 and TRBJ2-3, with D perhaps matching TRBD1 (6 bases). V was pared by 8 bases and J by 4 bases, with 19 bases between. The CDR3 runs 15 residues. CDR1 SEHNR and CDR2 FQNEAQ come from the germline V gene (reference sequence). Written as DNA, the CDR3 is TGTGCCAGCCATGCCGGACAGTACCTGTCAGATACGCAGTATTTT. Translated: CASHAGQYLSDTQYF. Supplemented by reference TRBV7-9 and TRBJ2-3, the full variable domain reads DTGVSQNPRHKITKRGQNVTFRCDPISEHNRLYWYRQTLGQGPEFLTYFQNEAQLEKSRLLSDRFSAERPKGSFSTLEIQRTEQGDSAMYLCASHAGQYLSDTQYFGPGTRLTVL.

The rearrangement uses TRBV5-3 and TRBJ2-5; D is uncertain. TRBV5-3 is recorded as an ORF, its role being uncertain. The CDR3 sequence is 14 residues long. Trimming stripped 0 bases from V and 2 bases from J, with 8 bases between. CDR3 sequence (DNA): TGTGCCAGAAGCTTGGTTCTAACTCAAGAGACCCAGTACTTC. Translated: CARSLVLTQETQYF.

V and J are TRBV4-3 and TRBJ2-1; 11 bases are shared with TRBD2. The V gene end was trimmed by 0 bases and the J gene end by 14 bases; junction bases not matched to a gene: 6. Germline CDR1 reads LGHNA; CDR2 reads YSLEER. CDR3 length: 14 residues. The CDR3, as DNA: TGCGCCAGCAGCCAAGATCAAACTAGCGGGAGTAAGTTCTTC. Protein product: CASSQDQTSGSKFF.

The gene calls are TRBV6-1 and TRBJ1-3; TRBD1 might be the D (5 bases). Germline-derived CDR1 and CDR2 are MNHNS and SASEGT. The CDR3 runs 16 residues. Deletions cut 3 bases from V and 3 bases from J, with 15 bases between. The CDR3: CASSDGNRRLGNTIYF. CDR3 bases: TGTGCCAGCAGTGACGGAAACAGGCGCCTTGGAAACACCATATATTTT.

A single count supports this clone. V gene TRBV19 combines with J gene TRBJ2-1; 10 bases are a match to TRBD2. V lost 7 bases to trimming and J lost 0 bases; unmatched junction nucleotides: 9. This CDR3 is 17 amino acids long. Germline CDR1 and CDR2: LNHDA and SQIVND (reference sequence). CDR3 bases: TGTGCCAGTAAGGCGGGCAAGCGGGAGGGCTCCTACAATGAGCAGTTCTTC. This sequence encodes CASKAGKREGSYNEQFF.

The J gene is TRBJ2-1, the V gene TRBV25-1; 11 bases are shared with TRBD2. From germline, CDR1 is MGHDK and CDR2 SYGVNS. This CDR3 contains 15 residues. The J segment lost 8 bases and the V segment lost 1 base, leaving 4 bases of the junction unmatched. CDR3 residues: CASSESLAGVDEQFF. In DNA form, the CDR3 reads TGTGCCAGCAGTGAATCACTAGCGGGAGTGGATGAGCAGTTCTTC.

The CDR3 DNA reads as TGCGCCAGCAGCTTGGACGGCAGGGGGCACACTGAAGCTTTCTTT. Encoded protein: CASSLDGRGHTEAFF. The J gene is TRBJ1-1, the V gene TRBV5-1; 8 bases line up with TRBD1. The CDR3 consists of 15 residues. Per germline, CDR1 SGHRS and CDR2 YFSETQ. The junction had 4 bases not matched to a gene; V was cut back by 0 bases and J by 3 bases.

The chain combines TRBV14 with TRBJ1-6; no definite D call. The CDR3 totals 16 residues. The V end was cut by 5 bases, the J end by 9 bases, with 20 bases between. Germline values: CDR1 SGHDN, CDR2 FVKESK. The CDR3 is CASSSRGSRVSSPLHF. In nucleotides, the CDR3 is TGTGCCAGCAGCAGCCGAGGAAGTCGGGTTAGTTCACCCCTCCACTTT.